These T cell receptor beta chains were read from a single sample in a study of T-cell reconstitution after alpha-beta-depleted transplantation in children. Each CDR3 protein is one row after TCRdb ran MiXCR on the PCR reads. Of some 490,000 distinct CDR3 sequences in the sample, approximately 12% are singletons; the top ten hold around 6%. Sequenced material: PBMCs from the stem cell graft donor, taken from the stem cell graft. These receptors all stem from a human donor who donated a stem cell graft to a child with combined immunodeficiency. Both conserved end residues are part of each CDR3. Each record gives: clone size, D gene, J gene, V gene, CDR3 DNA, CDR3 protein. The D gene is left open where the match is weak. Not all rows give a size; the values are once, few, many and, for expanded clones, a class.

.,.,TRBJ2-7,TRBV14,TGTGCCAGCAGCCAAGCAGGATGGAGTTACGAGCAGTACTTC,CASSQAGWSYEQYF
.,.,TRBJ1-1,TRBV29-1,TGCAGCGGTTCGAACACTGAAGCTTTCTTT,CSGSNTEAFF
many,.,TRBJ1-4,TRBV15,TGTGCCACCAGCAGAGCCGGGCAACAGGGTGAAAAACTGTTTTTT,CATSRAGQQGEKLFF
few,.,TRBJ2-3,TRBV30,TGTGCCTGGAGCGGGGACGGAGATACGCAGTATTTT,CAWSGDGDTQYF
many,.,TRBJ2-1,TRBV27,TGTGCCAGCAGTTCATTATACAATGAGCAGTTCTTC,CASSSLYNEQFF
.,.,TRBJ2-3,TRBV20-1,TGCAGTGCCACGTCGGGGGAGGGCACAGATACGCAGTATTTT,CSATSGEGTDTQYF
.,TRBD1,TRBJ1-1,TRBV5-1,TGCGCCAGCAGCTTGGGCGCCAGGGGGACGAACACTGAAGCTTTCTTT,CASSLGARGTNTEAFF
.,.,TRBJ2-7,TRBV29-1,TGCAGCGTTGTACCTGTAGTAAGGAGAACGGCGTACGAGCAGTACTTC,CSVVPVVRRTAYEQYF
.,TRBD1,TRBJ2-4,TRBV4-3,TGCGCCAGCAGCGCGATCCCGGGACAGGGTACGATTCAGTACTTC,CASSAIPGQGTIQYF
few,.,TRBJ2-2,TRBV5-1,TGCGCCAGCAGTCGTGGGGGTTCGAACACCGGGGAGCTGTTTTTT,CASSRGGSNTGELFF
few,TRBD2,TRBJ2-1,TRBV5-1,TGCGCCAGCAGCTCGCCACTAGCGGGAGAATCTCTGGCGAATGAGCAGTTCTTC,CASSSPLAGESLANEQFF
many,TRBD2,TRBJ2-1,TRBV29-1,TGCAGCGTGGAGGGACTAAAACGGTACAATGAGCAGTTCTTC,CSVEGLKRYNEQFF